This is a list of T cell receptor beta chains from one sample in a study of T cell responses to AZD1222 COVID-19 vaccine. Data came from immunoSEQ multiplex PCR; TCRdb stores just in-frame clones and leaves some out. The table records 180,000 or so clones, about 90% of them present only once. The sample here was peripheral blood, taken 28 days after the second AZD1222 dose. These receptors all come from an adult who received the AZD1222 COVID-19 vaccine. CDR3s include the opening cysteine and the closing phenylalanine or tryptophan. The D gene is left open where the match is weak. The listing skips clone size in some rows; elsewhere it reads once, few, many or a size class.

j_call clone_size d_call v_call cdr3_aa cdr3_nt
TRBJ1-2 NA NA TRBV11-2 CASSLDGRGNYGYTF TGTGCCAGCAGCTTAGACGGACGGGGCAACTATGGCTACACCTTC
TRBJ1-4 NA TRBD1 TRBV5-1 CASSLTGTGGEKLFF TGCGCCAGCAGCTTGACCGGGACAGGGGGTGAAAAACTGTTTTTT
TRBJ1-4 NA NA TRBV5-1 CASSAGERTANEKLFF TGCGCCAGCAGCGCGGGAGAAAGGACGGCTAATGAAAAACTGTTTTTT
TRBJ2-7 NA NA TRBV12-3/TRBV12-4 CASSLGRVYEQYF TGTGCCAGCAGTTTGGGCAGGGTCTACGAGCAGTACTTC
TRBJ1-4 NA TRBD1 TRBV3-1/TRBV3-2 CASSPNQGGEKLFF TGTGCCAGCAGCCCTAACCAGGGGGGAGAAAAACTGTTTTTT
TRBJ1-2 NA NA TRBV6-4 CASSEQGYGYTF TGTGCCAGCAGTGAACAGGGCTATGGCTACACCTTC
TRBJ2-3 NA NA TRBV28 CASSFPLRQVGAFDTQYF TGTGCCAGCAGCTTCCCTCTCCGACAGGTGGGGGCATTCGATACGCAGTATTTT
TRBJ1-2 few NA TRBV27 CASSFSPSDGYTF TGTGCCAGCAGTTTCTCGCCATCTGATGGCTACACCTTC
TRBJ1-6 NA NA TRBV28 CASSLTDSTSPLHF TGTGCCAGCAGTCTAACCGACAGTACGTCACCCCTCCACTTT
TRBJ2-7 NA NA TRBV5-1 CASSLEPGPYEQYF TGCGCCAGCAGCTTAGAACCGGGACCGTACGAGCAGTACTTC